This T cell receptor (beta chain) was captured by sequencing in a study of cytomegalovirus exposure and HLA in healthy donors. Germline trimming cut 3 bases from V and 0 bases from J; bases unmatched to any gene: 7. The germline V gene has CDR1 MGHDK and CDR2 SYGVNS. The CDR3 totals 16 residues. Use of 60 Vbeta and 13 Jbeta primers characterized the PCR. Libraries were prepared by immunoSEQ multiplex PCR; TCRdb keeps only in-frame clonotypes and omits some of them. The repertoire holds 150,000 to 200,000 clones, with around two thirds as singletons. This clone occurred a few times. The V gene is TRBV25-1, the J gene TRBJ1-1, with 7 bases matching TRBD1. Sequencing was performed on PBMCs. This receptor was taken from a man between 25 and 39 years old in good health and CMV-seropositive. CDR3 amino acids: CASSDPRQGLNTEAFF. Written as DNA, the CDR3 is TGTGCCAGCAGTGACCCAAGACAGGGCTTGAACACTGAAGCTTTCTTT. Variable domain in full (rest from reference TRBV25-1 and TRBJ1-1): EADIYQTPRYLVIGTGKKITLECSQTMGHDKMYWYQQDPGMELHLIHYSYGVNSTEKGDLSSESTVSRIRTEHFPLTLESARPSHTSQYLCASSDPRQGLNTEAFFGQGTRLTVV.